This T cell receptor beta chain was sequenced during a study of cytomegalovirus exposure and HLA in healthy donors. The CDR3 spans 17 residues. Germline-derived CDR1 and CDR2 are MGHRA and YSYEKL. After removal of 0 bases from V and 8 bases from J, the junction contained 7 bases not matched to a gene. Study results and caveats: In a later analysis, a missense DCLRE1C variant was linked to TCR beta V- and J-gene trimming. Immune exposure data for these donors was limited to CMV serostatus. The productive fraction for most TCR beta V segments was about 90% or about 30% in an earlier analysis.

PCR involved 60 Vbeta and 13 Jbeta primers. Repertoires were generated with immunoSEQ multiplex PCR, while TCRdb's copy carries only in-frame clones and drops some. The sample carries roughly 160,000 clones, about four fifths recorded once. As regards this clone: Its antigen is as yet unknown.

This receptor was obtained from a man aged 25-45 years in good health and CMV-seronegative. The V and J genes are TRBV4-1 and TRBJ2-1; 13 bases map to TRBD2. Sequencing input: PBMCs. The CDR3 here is CASSQELAGGLGYEQFF. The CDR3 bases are TGCGCCAGCAGCCAAGAACTAGCGGGAGGGCTTGGGTATGAGCAGTTCTTC.